What follows are 11 T cell receptor beta chains derived from one specimen sequenced in a study of T cell responses to AZD1222 COVID-19 vaccine. Method: immunoSEQ multiplex PCR; TCRdb's copy keeps in-frame clones and lacks some. The data hold approximately 140,000 clones, with about nine tenths observed a single time. Sequenced material: peripheral blood, taken on day 0 of AZD1222 vaccination. These receptors were collected from an adult in good health.

As concerns this clone: Additional DNA sequences in this sample encode the identical CDR3. The V call is TRBV6-5, the J call TRBJ1-5; D is uncertain. Germline values: CDR1 MNHEY, CDR2 SVGAGI. The CDR3 has 12 residues. V lost 7 bases to trimming and J lost 1 base, with 5 bases between them. DNA for the CDR3: TGTGCCAGCAAAGGAAGCAATCAGCCCCAGCATTTT. Translated: CASKGSNQPQHF.

The rearrangement joins TRBV4-2 to TRBJ1-4, with D uncertain. CDR1 is LGHNA, CDR2 YNFKEQ, per germline. The CDR3 loop spans 14 amino acids. V was clipped by 6 bases and J by 8 bases, with 16 bases between them. The CDR3 is CASRRIEDEEKLFF. For the CDR3, the DNA is TGTGCCAGCAGGCGGATAGAGGACGAGGAAAAACTGTTTTTT.

This chain connects TRBV28 to TRBJ1-2; unclear D gene. V lost 2 bases to trimming and J lost 4 bases, with 11 bases between them. Germline values: CDR1 MDHEN, CDR2 SYDVKM. The CDR3 is 14 amino acids. CDR3 amino acids: CASSLEVSGYGYTF. The DNA for the CDR3 is TGTGCCAGCAGTTTAGAGGTGAGCGGCTATGGCTACACCTTC.

J is TRBJ2-7 and V is TRBV7-9; no clear D. The V end lost 7 bases, the J end lost 3 bases, and 10 bases lay between the germline ends. CDR3 length: 12 amino acids. The V gene's germline CDR1 is SEHNR and CDR2 FQNEAQ (reference sequence). Here the CDR3 DNA reads TGTGCCAGCACCCAGATGGGCTACGAGCAGTACTTC. Its translation is CASTQMGYEQYF.

The CDR3 bases are TGTGCCTGGAGTGTTAATACCAATCAGCCCCAGCATTTT. The encoded protein is CAWSVNTNQPQHF. This chain uses TRBV30 with TRBJ1-5; D is unclear. Deletions cut 0 bases from V and 3 bases from J, with 6 bases between. Germline assignment: CDR1 GTSNPN and CDR2 SVGIG (reference sequence). There are 13 residues in the CDR3.

V usage is TRBV28 and J usage is TRBJ1-2; D call uncertain. The length of the CDR3 is 13 residues. Trimming pared 3 bases from V and 7 bases from J, leaving 12 bases between. Germline values: CDR1 MDHEN, CDR2 SYDVKM. CDR3 sequence (DNA): TGTGCCAGCAGTTTGTCCGGGGTTGGTGGCTACACCTTC. This translates into CASSLSGVGGYTF.

The chain employs TRBV7-9 and TRBJ1-2; TRBD1 agrees at 9 bases. The CDR3 runs to 16 residues. J lost 6 bases, V lost 5 bases, and 13 bases had no gene match. CDR1 SEHNR and CDR2 FQNEAQ come from the germline V gene (reference sequence). The CDR3 DNA is TGTGCCAGCAGCCTAACCCCCGGGACAGGGAGACATGGCTACACCTTC. This sequence encodes CASSLTPGTGRHGYTF.

V gene TRBV24-1 combines with J gene TRBJ1-5, with D maybe TRBD1 (5 bases). V lost 3 bases and J lost 4, with 15 bases in between. Germline V lookup: CDR1 KGHDR, CDR2 SFDVKD. The CDR3 is 16 residues long. CDR3 nucleotides: TGTGCCACCAGTGATGCAGGGCGGCTCTGGAATCAGCCCCAGCATTTT. Protein product: CATSDAGRLWNQPQHF.

The chain is built from TRBV28 and TRBJ1-5, with D uncertain. Germline V gene data show CDR1 as MDHEN and CDR2 as SYDVKM. This CDR3 spans 16 amino acids. V lost 1 base, J lost 1 base, and 11 bases lay in between. The CDR3 spells CASSLSQTSSNQPQHF. The CDR3 DNA is TGTGCCAGCAGTTTATCCCAGACCTCCAGCAATCAGCCCCAGCATTTT. The whole variable domain, remainder taken from reference TRBV28 and TRBJ1-5, is DVKVTQSSRYLVKRTGEKVFLECVQDMDHENMFWYRQDPGLGLRLIYFSYDVKMKEKGDIPEGYSVSREKKERFSLILESASTNQTSMYLCASSLSQTSSNQPQHFGDGTRLSIL.

This clone occurred a few times. The V and J genes are TRBV4-2 and TRBJ2-7, with 10 bases aligning to TRBD2. Germline V gives CDR1 LGHNA, CDR2 YNFKEQ. Trimming removed 5 bases from V and 4 bases from J; junction bases left unmatched: 8. The CDR3 runs 15 residues. Written as DNA, the CDR3 is TGTGCCAGCAGCTCAGAGGAAGCGGGAGGGTACGAGCAGTACTTC. It yields the protein CASSSEEAGGYEQYF.

Notes on this clone: A much more abundant neighbour one base away suggests this may be a read error. The chain carries TRBV28 and TRBJ2-2; the D is unclear. The V end lost 1 base, the J end lost 3 bases, and 0 bases lay between the germline ends. The length of the CDR3 is 12 residues. Germline-derived CDR1 and CDR2 are MDHEN and SYDVKM. The CDR3 here is CASSLYTGELFF. The CDR3 DNA is TGTGCCAGCAGTTTATACACCGGGGAGCTGTTTTTT. Drawing the rest from reference TRBV28 and TRBJ2-2, the complete variable domain is DVKVTQSSRYLVKRTGEKVFLECVQDMDHENMFWYRQDPGLGLRLIYFSYDVKMKEKGDIPEGYSVSREKKERFSLILESASTNQTSMYLCASSLYTGELFFGEGSRLTVL.